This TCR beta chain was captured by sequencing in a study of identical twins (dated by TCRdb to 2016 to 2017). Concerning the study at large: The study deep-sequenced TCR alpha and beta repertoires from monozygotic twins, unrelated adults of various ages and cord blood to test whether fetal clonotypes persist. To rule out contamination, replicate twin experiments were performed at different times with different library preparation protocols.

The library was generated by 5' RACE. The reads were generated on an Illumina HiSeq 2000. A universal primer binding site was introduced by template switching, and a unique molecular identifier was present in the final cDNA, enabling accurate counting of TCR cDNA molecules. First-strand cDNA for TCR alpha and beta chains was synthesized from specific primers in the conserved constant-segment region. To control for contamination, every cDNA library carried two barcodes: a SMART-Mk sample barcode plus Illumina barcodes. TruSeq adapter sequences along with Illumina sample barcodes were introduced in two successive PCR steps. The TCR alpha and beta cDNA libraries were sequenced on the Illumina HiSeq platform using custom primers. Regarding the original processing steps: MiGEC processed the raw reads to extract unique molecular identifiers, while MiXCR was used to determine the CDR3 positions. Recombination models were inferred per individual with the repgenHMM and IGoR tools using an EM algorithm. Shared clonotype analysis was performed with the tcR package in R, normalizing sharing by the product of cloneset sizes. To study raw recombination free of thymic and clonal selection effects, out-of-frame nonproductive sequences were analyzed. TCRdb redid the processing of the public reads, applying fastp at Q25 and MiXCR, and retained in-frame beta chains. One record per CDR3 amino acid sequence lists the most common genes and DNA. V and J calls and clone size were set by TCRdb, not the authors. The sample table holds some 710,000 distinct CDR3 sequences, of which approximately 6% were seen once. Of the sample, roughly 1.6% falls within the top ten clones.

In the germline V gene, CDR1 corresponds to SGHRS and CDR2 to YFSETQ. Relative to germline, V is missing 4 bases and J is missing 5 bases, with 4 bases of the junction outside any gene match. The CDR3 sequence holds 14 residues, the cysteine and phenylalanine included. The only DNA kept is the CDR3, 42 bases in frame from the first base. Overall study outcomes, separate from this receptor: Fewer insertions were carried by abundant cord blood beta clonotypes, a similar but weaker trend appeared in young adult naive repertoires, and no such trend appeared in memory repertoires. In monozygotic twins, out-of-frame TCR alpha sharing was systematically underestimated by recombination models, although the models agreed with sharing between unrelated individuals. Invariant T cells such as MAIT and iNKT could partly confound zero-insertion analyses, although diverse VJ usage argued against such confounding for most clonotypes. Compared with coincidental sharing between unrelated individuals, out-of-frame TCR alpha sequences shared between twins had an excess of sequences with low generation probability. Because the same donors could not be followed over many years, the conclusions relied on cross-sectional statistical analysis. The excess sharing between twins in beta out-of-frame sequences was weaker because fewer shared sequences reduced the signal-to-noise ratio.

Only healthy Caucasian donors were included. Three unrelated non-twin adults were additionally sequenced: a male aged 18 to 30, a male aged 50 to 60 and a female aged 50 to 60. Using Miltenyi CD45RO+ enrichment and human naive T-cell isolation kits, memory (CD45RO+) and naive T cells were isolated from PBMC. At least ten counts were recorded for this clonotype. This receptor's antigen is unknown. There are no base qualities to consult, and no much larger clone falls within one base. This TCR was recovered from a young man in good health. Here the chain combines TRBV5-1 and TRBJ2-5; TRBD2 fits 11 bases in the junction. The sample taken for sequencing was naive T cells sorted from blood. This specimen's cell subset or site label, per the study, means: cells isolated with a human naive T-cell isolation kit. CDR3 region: CASSTLAGVETQYF. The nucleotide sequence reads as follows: TGCGCCAGCAGCACACTAGCGGGAGTGGAGACCCAGTACTTC.